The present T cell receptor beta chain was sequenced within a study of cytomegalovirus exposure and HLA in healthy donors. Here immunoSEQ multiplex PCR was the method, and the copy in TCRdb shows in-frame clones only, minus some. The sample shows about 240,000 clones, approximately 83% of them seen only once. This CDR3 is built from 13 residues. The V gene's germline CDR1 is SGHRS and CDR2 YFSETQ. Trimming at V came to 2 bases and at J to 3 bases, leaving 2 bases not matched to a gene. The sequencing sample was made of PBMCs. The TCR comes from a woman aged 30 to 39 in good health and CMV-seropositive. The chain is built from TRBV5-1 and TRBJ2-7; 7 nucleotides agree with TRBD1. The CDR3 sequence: CASSFQGVYEQYF. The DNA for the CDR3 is TGCGCCAGCAGCTTTCAGGGGGTCTACGAGCAGTACTTC.